The rows below give T cell receptor beta chains drawn from one sample of a study of T cell repertoires in cytomegalovirus infection. TCRdb called the reads again in MiXCR, with one record for every CDR3 protein. Among about 250,000 distinct CDR3 sequences listed, around 6.6% were seen once. Sequenced material: PBMCs. Receptors were obtained from a human donor in good health (CMV status not recorded). Some clones in this sample may be carry-over from other donors' samples. CDR3s leave out the opening cysteine and the closing phenylalanine or tryptophan.

j_gene: TRBJ1-5; v_gene: TRBV20-1; CDR3aa: SAKTPGPNQPQH
j_gene: TRBJ2-2; v_gene: TRBV7-9; CDR3aa: ASSLISRTGELF
j_gene: TRBJ1-5; v_gene: TRBV7-8; CDR3aa: ASSFLPGTSYSNQPQH
j_gene: TRBJ2-5; v_gene: TRBV28; CDR3aa: ASSLSWDLRETQY
j_gene: TRBJ1-5; v_gene: TRBV7-8; CDR3aa: ASSLEGGGQPQH
j_gene: TRBJ2-4; v_gene: TRBV12-3/TRBV12-4; CDR3aa: ASSLIQGDKNIQY
j_gene: TRBJ1-1; v_gene: TRBV28; CDR3aa: ASSLLRGGTEAF
j_gene: TRBJ2-7; v_gene: TRBV28; CDR3aa: ASRTKKGGDYEQY
j_gene: TRBJ2-6; v_gene: TRBV12-3/TRBV12-4; CDR3aa: ASSSLGRNVLT
j_gene: TRBJ2-5; v_gene: TRBV11-1; CDR3aa: ASSFRDSKETQY
j_gene: TRBJ1-5; v_gene: TRBV20-1; CDR3aa: SARGQGAWQPQH
j_gene: TRBJ2-5; v_gene: TRBV7-8; CDR3aa: ASSHLSTETQY
j_gene: TRBJ2-1; v_gene: TRBV6-1; CDR3aa: ASRPASYNEQF
j_gene: TRBJ2-7; v_gene: TRBV11-2; CDR3aa: ASSGPSGEQY
j_gene: TRBJ2-3; v_gene: TRBV20-1; CDR3aa: SASGPSTDTQY
j_gene: TRBJ1-6; v_gene: TRBV11-2; CDR3aa: ASSLQGFFNSPLH
j_gene: TRBJ1-4; v_gene: TRBV6-5; CDR3aa: ASSYRARIGGEKLF
j_gene: TRBJ2-5; v_gene: TRBV5-1; CDR3aa: ASSPGTGDLQETQY
j_gene: TRBJ1-5; v_gene: TRBV6-2/TRBV6-3; CDR3aa: ASSPNGIGNQPQH
j_gene: TRBJ1-6; v_gene: TRBV6-2/TRBV6-3; CDR3aa: ASSYSTDSNSPLH
j_gene: TRBJ2-5; v_gene: TRBV7-2; CDR3aa: ASSFGTGPPVGTQY
j_gene: TRBJ2-6; v_gene: TRBV15; CDR3aa: ATRTDRGTSGANVLT
j_gene: TRBJ1-2; v_gene: TRBV7-2; CDR3aa: ASSLGASYYGYT
j_gene: TRBJ2-7; v_gene: TRBV7-2; CDR3aa: ASSLIGWGTPLYEQY
j_gene: TRBJ1-1; v_gene: TRBV7-2; CDR3aa: ASLEGRNTEAF
j_gene: TRBJ2-5; v_gene: TRBV6-6; CDR3aa: ASSYTERGTQY
j_gene: TRBJ2-5; v_gene: TRBV5-1; CDR3aa: ASSLFSRSLPETQY
j_gene: TRBJ2-3; v_gene: TRBV5-6; CDR3aa: ASSLFLSGSTDTQY
j_gene: TRBJ2-1; v_gene: TRBV12-3/TRBV12-4; CDR3aa: ASSLLGGPSSYNEQF
j_gene: TRBJ1-2; v_gene: TRBV14; CDR3aa: ASSLITGTGYGYT
j_gene: TRBJ1-5; v_gene: TRBV9; CDR3aa: ASSVGTWNQPQH
j_gene: TRBJ2-7; v_gene: TRBV6-5; CDR3aa: ASSYEGREQY
j_gene: TRBJ2-7; v_gene: TRBV3-1; CDR3aa: ASRADFSPYEQY
j_gene: TRBJ2-7; v_gene: TRBV23-1; CDR3aa: ASRDFAGSTPYEQY
j_gene: TRBJ2-1; v_gene: TRBV6-2/TRBV6-3; CDR3aa: ASTWTVSSYNEQF
j_gene: TRBJ2-1; v_gene: TRBV12-3/TRBV12-4; CDR3aa: ASRSRLAGANEQF
j_gene: TRBJ2-1; v_gene: TRBV2; CDR3aa: ASSGSGSYNEQF
j_gene: TRBJ2-1; v_gene: TRBV14; CDR3aa: ASSLVEAGLYNEQF
j_gene: TRBJ1-2; v_gene: TRBV29-1; CDR3aa: SVEEGGRVYGYT
j_gene: TRBJ1-1; v_gene: TRBV5-1; CDR3aa: ASSFRTGGLGTEAF
j_gene: TRBJ2-3; v_gene: TRBV28; CDR3aa: ASSWTGGGDTQY
j_gene: TRBJ1-2; v_gene: TRBV7-2; CDR3aa: ASSLVSVGAVGYT
j_gene: TRBJ1-3; v_gene: TRBV27; CDR3aa: ASNPRDTASGNTIY
j_gene: TRBJ2-5; v_gene: TRBV27; CDR3aa: ASSLGRRETQY
j_gene: TRBJ2-2; v_gene: TRBV5-4; CDR3aa: ASRPTSGSNTGELF
j_gene: TRBJ1-2; v_gene: TRBV20-1; CDR3aa: SADWTGGSGGYT
j_gene: TRBJ2-1; v_gene: TRBV7-2; CDR3aa: ASSLLWGRGSYNEQF
j_gene: TRBJ2-2; v_gene: TRBV11-3; CDR3aa: ASRAGTGTGELF
j_gene: TRBJ2-7; v_gene: TRBV20-1; CDR3aa: SARAGGRSYEQY
j_gene: TRBJ2-1; v_gene: TRBV12-3/TRBV12-4; CDR3aa: ASRPTQGRLGNEQF
j_gene: TRBJ2-1; v_gene: TRBV7-2; CDR3aa: ASRRGGAAYNEQF
j_gene: TRBJ2-7; v_gene: TRBV4-3; CDR3aa: ASSPGRLYEQY
j_gene: TRBJ1-1; v_gene: TRBV6-2/TRBV6-3; CDR3aa: ASRNGGTTEAF
j_gene: TRBJ1-1; v_gene: TRBV20-1; CDR3aa: SARVSGGSNSEAF